The source of this T cell receptor (beta chain) is a study of shared clonotypes between healthy human individuals. Study-wide points: Few donors limited the genetic and exposure-history diversity represented.

This table comes from immunoSEQ multiplex PCR, and its TCRdb copy is limited to in-frame clones, with some not included. The sample contains 2 million to 2.5 million clones, 80% to 95% of which appear only once. For this clone: Its antigen is still unknown.

Germline V gene lookup returns CDR1 ENHRY and CDR2 SYGVKD. V was cut by 4 bases and J by 8 bases, with 17 bases left in between. The CDR3 runs 14 residues. The V gene is TRBV10-3, the J gene TRBJ1-2, with D perhaps matching TRBD1 (6 bases). Sequencing was done on a sample of naive CD4+ T cells from PBMCs. This sample's subset: CD45RA+ positively selected. This sequence was found in a man aged 18 to 30 in good health. Some clones in this sample may be carry-over from other donors' samples. CDR3 bases: TGTGCCATCAGTGCAGAATCGAGGGGGAAAGGCTACACCTTC. Translated, it gives CAISAESRGKGYTF.